These 12 T cell receptor beta chains originate from one sample sequenced in a study of blood T cell repertoires in COVID-19. Measured with immunoSEQ multiplex PCR; TCRdb has only the in-frame clones, and not every one. The sample carries some 310,000 clones, roughly 90% recorded once. The material sequenced was peripheral blood. Receptor source: a woman between 40 and 50 years old with COVID-19, enrolled during active disease.

The chain uses TRBV3-1 (or the pseudogene TRBV3-2) and TRBJ1-1; tentatively, D is TRBD1 (6 bases). V gave up 6 bases and J gave up 5 bases, with 16 bases separating them. CDR3 length: 14 amino acids. Germline-derived CDR1 and CDR2 are LGHDT and YNNKEL (reference sequence). In DNA form, the CDR3 reads TGTGCCAGCAGGGTTAGGGGGGGCGGAACTGAAGCTTTCTTT. As protein: CASRVRGGGTEAFF.

The chain recombines TRBV19 with TRBJ1-2, with D possibly being TRBD1 (5 bases). The CDR3 runs to 14 residues. With 5 bases removed from V and 4 bases from J, the gap between germline ends came to 14 bases. Germline lookup yields CDR1 LNHDA and CDR2 SQIVND (reference sequence). CDR3 nucleotide sequence: TGTGCCAGTAGTCCCGGAACAGGAATCTATGGCTACACCTTC. As protein: CASSPGTGIYGYTF.

V and J are TRBV11-2 and TRBJ2-4; D unresolved. This CDR3 comprises 14 residues. In germline, CDR1 is SGHAT, CDR2 FQNNGV. Trimming removed 4 bases at V and 2 bases at J, with 9 bases between. DNA of the CDR3: TGTGCCAGCAGCTCCCGGGTATCCAAAAACATTCAGTACTTC. It translates to CASSSRVSKNIQYF.

V is TRBV6-5 and J is TRBJ2-7, with D unclear. CDR3 length: 11 amino acids. Trimming took off 4 bases at V and 4 bases at J, with 5 bases between the two ends. CDR1 and CDR2 (germline): MNHEY, SVGAGI. This CDR3 is CASSSFYEQYF. As DNA, the CDR3 is TGTGCCAGCAGTTCCTTTTACGAGCAGTACTTC.

The chain carries TRBV24-1 and TRBJ2-1; 12 positions match TRBD2. The J segment lost 8 bases and the V segment lost 1 base, leaving 5 bases of the junction unmatched. Germline lookup yields CDR1 KGHDR and CDR2 SFDVKD. The CDR3 runs 16 residues. The CDR3 loop reads CATSDLRLAGAHEQFF. The CDR3 coding sequence is TGTGCCACCAGTGATTTACGACTAGCGGGGGCCCATGAGCAGTTCTTC.

The gene calls are TRBV7-6 and TRBJ2-2, with 7 bases that match TRBD2. Trimming at V came to 4 bases and at J to 7 bases, leaving 12 bases not matched to a gene. The CDR3 is made up of 16 amino acids. The germline V gene has CDR1 SGHVS and CDR2 FNYEAQ. CDR3 amino acids: CASSYTGTKVNGELFF. The CDR3 DNA follows: TGTGCCAGCAGCTATACCGGGACTAAGGTGAACGGGGAGCTGTTTTTT.

The J gene is TRBJ1-1, the V gene TRBV15; TRBD1 matches at 8 bases. The CDR3 has 16 residues. The germline V gene has CDR1 LNHNV and CDR2 YYDKDF (reference sequence). Trimming at V came to 3 bases and at J to 2 bases, leaving 8 bases not matched to a gene. The CDR3 sequence: CATSRGTGTGNTEAFF. DNA for the CDR3: TGTGCCACCAGCAGGGGAACCGGGACAGGAAACACTGAAGCTTTCTTT.

The rearrangement uses TRBV7-9 and TRBJ2-7, with a tentative D call TRBD2 (6 bases). V was clipped by 1 base and J by 7 bases, with 20 bases between them. This CDR3 is 16 amino acids long. Germline CDR1 and CDR2: SEHNR and FQNEAQ (reference sequence). Here the CDR3 reads CASSLGVGVVGGEQYF. The CDR3 nucleotides are TGTGCCAGCAGCTTAGGGGTGGGAGTAGTGGGGGGTGAGCAGTACTTC. The variable domain in full, completed from reference TRBV7-9 and TRBJ2-7, reads DTGVSQNPRHKITKRGQNVTFRCDPISEHNRLYWYRQTLGQGPEFLTYFQNEAQLEKSRLLSDRFSAERPKGSFSTLEIQRTEQGDSAMYLCASSLGVGVVGGEQYFGPGTRLTVT.

The J gene is TRBJ1-6, the V gene TRBV5-6, with D perhaps matching TRBD1 (6 bases). The CDR3 length is 18 residues. Germline V gene data show CDR1 as SGHDT and CDR2 as YYEEEE. Trimming removed 4 bases at V and 1 base at J, with 18 bases between. CDR3 nucleotides: TGTGCCAGCAGCGGTGGATGGGGGCGTTCGTCCTATAATTCACCCCTCCACTTT. Protein product: CASSGGWGRSSYNSPLHF.

Here the CDR3 reads CASSPLTDGTGELFF. The CDR3 region has the DNA TGTGCCAGCAGTCCCCTGACAGACGGAACCGGGGAGCTGTTTTTT. This chain connects TRBV28 to TRBJ2-2; perhaps TRBD1 as D (5 bases). Germline V gives CDR1 MDHEN, CDR2 SYDVKM. CDR3 size: 15 residues. V lost 5 bases, J lost 5 bases, and 15 bases lay in between.

The CDR3 region is CASSYDGQSNQPQHF. Here the CDR3 DNA reads TGTGCCAGCAGTTATGACGGACAGTCTAATCAGCCCCAGCATTTT. The chain couples TRBV28 to TRBJ1-5; D might be TRBD1 (6 bases). CDR1 and CDR2 (germline): MDHEN, SYDVKM. The germline V and J ends were trimmed by 4 bases and 4 bases, with 14 bases remaining between them. The CDR3 totals 15 residues.

The chain joins TRBV7-2 to TRBJ1-3; TRBD1 matches at 10 bases. Per the germline V gene, CDR1 is SGHTA and CDR2 is FQGNSA. This CDR3 contains 17 residues. Germline trimming cut 3 bases from V and 2 bases from J; bases unmatched to any gene: 7. In DNA form, the CDR3 reads TGTGCCAGCAGCTTCGGATCTGGACAGGGGGCTGGAAACACCATATATTTT. Amino acid sequence: CASSFGSGQGAGNTIYF.